The rows below give T cell receptor beta chains drawn from one sample of a study of graft-versus-host responses after intestinal transplantation. For these receptors, no antigen is known. TCRdb's copy holds only in-frame clones and misses some; the assay was immunoSEQ multiplex PCR. Seen here are under 95,000 clones, 88% observed once, and the top ten hold approximately 0.28%. The sample was unstimulated CD4+ T cells sorted from spleen or lymph node cells, taken before transplant. The source of these receptors is a human donor who was the organ donor for an intestinal transplant. Both conserved end residues are part of each CDR3. Each record gives: V gene, clone size, J gene, D gene, CDR3 length, CDR3 protein, CDR3 DNA. The D gene is left open where the match is weak. The size entry is marked missing in some rows and otherwise reads once, few, many or a size class.

TRBV7-2	.	TRBJ2-3	.	13	CASRTGLGDTQYF	TGTGCCAGCAGGACAGGTTTGGGAGATACGCAGTATTTT
TRBV28	.	TRBJ2-7	.	12	CASSSLPYEQYF	TGTGCCAGCAGTTCCCTACCGTACGAGCAGTACTTC
TRBV25-1	few	TRBJ1-1	.	14	CASSEFGGFPEAFF	TGTGCCAGCAGTGAATTTGGGGGGTTCCCTGAAGCTTTCTTT
TRBV5-6	.	TRBJ1-5	TRBD1	13	CASSLGQGQPQHF	TGTGCCAGCAGCTTGGGACAGGGTCAGCCCCAGCATTTT
TRBV6-1	.	TRBJ2-1	TRBD2	16	CASSVGLAGGVNEQFF	TGTGCCAGCAGTGTCGGACTAGCGGGGGGGGTCAATGAGCAGTTCTTC
TRBV6-6	.	TRBJ2-7	.	14	CASRSEGGTYEQYF	TGTGCCAGCAGATCGGAGGGCGGAACCTACGAGCAGTACTTC
TRBV11-2	.	TRBJ2-5	.	15	CASSLGAGHQETQYF	TGTGCCAGCAGCTTAGGGGCAGGGCACCAAGAGACCCAGTACTTC
TRBV4-1	.	TRBJ2-1	.	17	CASSQVKGQWFYNEQFF	TGCGCCAGCAGCCAAGTGAAGGGGCAGTGGTTCTACAATGAGCAGTTCTTC
TRBV9	.	TRBJ1-2	.	13	CASSLDSNYGYTF	TGTGCCAGCAGCTTGGACAGCAACTATGGCTACACCTTC
TRBV27	.	TRBJ1-1	.	14	CASSLRQMNTEAFF	TGTGCCAGCAGTTTGAGACAGATGAACACTGAAGCTTTCTTT
TRBV4-1	.	TRBJ1-1	.	14	CASSQQQGITEAFF	TGCGCCAGCAGCCAACAACAGGGTATCACTGAAGCTTTCTTT
TRBV7-8	.	TRBJ2-1	TRBD2	16	CASSPRLVAGGNEQFF	TGTGCCAGCAGCCCCCGTCTAGTAGCGGGAGGCAATGAGCAGTTCTTC
TRBV7-8	.	TRBJ2-7	TRBD1	19	CASSPHRGFNRLPSYEQYF	TGTGCCAGCAGCCCTCACAGGGGATTTAACAGGCTTCCCTCCTACGAGCAGTACTTC
TRBV28	.	TRBJ2-5	TRBD2	15	CASSLGGLAGETQYF	TGTGCCAGCAGTTTAGGGGGACTAGCGGGAGAGACCCAGTACTTC
TRBV7-3	.	TRBJ1-1	.	13	CASSRTVETEAFF	TGTGCCAGCAGCCGAACGGTGGAGACTGAAGCTTTCTTT
TRBV27	.	TRBJ2-3	.	11	CASSHTDTQYF	TGTGCCAGCAGTCATACAGATACGCAGTATTTT
TRBV6-1	.	TRBJ2-5	TRBD2	15	CASRAGGAGSETQYF	TGTGCCAGCAGGGCGGGGGGGGCCGGGTCGGAGACCCAGTACTTC
TRBV7-2	.	TRBJ2-2	TRBD2	14	CASSPGLASGELFF	TGTGCCAGCAGCCCGGGACTAGCATCGGGGGAGCTGTTTTTT
TRBV27	.	TRBJ1-6	TRBD1	16	CASRKEGGATNSPLHF	TGTGCCAGCAGAAAAGAAGGGGGCGCGACGAATTCACCCCTCCACTTT
TRBV4-2	.	TRBJ2-3	.	13	CASSQRGGDTQYF	TGTGCCAGCAGCCAGAGGGGGGGGGATACGCAGTATTTT
TRBV5-1	.	TRBJ2-1	TRBD2	14	CASRIGLAGNEQFF	TGCGCCAGCAGGATAGGACTAGCGGGAAATGAGCAGTTCTTC
TRBV4-2	.	TRBJ2-3	TRBD2	16	CASSQPSGRAPDTQYF	TGTGCCAGCAGCCAACCGAGCGGGAGGGCCCCAGATACGCAGTATTTT
TRBV6-6	.	TRBJ2-5	.	16	CASSSPQSAGQETQYF	TGTGCCAGCAGTTCCCCCCAATCTGCGGGACAAGAGACCCAGTACTTC
TRBV12-5	.	TRBJ2-7	.	13	CASGLDDSYEQYF	TGTGCTAGTGGTTTGGACGACAGCTACGAGCAGTACTTC
TRBV5-3	.	TRBJ1-5	.	16	CARSLGGSPPNQPQHF	TGTGCCAGAAGCTTGGGTGGGAGCCCTCCTAATCAGCCCCAGCATTTT
TRBV19	.	TRBJ1-5	.	17	CASRTEIISGSNQPQHF	TGTGCCAGTCGGACAGAAATTATCTCCGGGAGCAATCAGCCCCAGCATTTT
TRBV18	.	TRBJ1-2	.	12	CASSPATGGYTF	TGTGCCAGCTCACCAGCCACAGGAGGCTACACCTTC
TRBV2	.	TRBJ2-2	.	12	CASSELTGELFF	TGTGCCAGCAGTGAACTCACCGGGGAGCTGTTTTTT
TRBV9	.	TRBJ2-1	TRBD2	15	CASSVASGVYNEQFF	TGTGCCAGCAGCGTAGCTAGCGGGGTATACAATGAGCAGTTCTTC
TRBV7-9	.	TRBJ2-3	TRBD1	17	CASSPGQGARGGDTQYF	TGTGCCAGCAGCCCGGGACAGGGGGCGCGTGGAGGAGATACGCAGTATTTT